What follows are 6 T cell receptor beta chains derived from one specimen sequenced in a study of cytomegalovirus exposure and HLA in healthy donors. This PCR relied on a set of 60 Vbeta primers and 13 Jbeta primers. Libraries were prepared by immunoSEQ multiplex PCR; TCRdb keeps only in-frame clonotypes and omits some of them. In the table there are some 130,000 clones, around 83% of which are singletons. The sequenced sample consisted of PBMCs. These receptors were taken from a woman aged 45-59 years in good health and CMV-seropositive.

This clone appeared once. V and J are TRBV5-6 and TRBJ2-5; TRBD1 aligns across 7 bases. J was trimmed by 5 bases and V by 0 bases; bases with no gene match: 13. Per the germline V gene, CDR1 is SGHDT and CDR2 is YYEEEE. This CDR3 spans 17 amino acids. The CDR3 DNA is TGTGCCAGCAGCTTGGTCTCAGGGGGTCACTCAAAGGAGACCCAGTACTTC. Translation: CASSLVSGGHSKETQYF.

The chain has TRBV4-3 and TRBJ2-7; D is possibly TRBD2 (6 bases). V was trimmed by 1 base and J by 3 bases, leaving 13 bases between them. The CDR3 has 15 amino acids. The germline CDR1 and CDR2 sequences are LGHNA and YSLEER. The CDR3 here is CASSQAWGVNYEQYF. CDR3 nucleotides: TGCGCCAGCAGCCAAGCTTGGGGGGTCAACTACGAGCAGTACTTC.

The CDR3 reads CASSADYRGYNEQFF. The CDR3 coding sequence is TGTGCCAGCAGTGCCGACTATCGGGGATACAATGAGCAGTTCTTC. The rearrangement joins TRBV6-4 to TRBJ2-1; D possibly corresponds to TRBD2 (5 bases). Trimming stripped 4 bases from V and 4 bases from J, with 14 bases between. CDR3 length equals 15 residues. The germline V gene has CDR1 MRHNA and CDR2 SNTAGT.

For this clone: Germline and junction disagree at one end, which may indicate a read error. V gene TRBV9 combines with J gene TRBJ2-1; no firm D call. Germline CDR1 SGDLS, CDR2 YYNGEE. CDR3 length equals 14 residues. The CDR3 loop reads CASSVAFDYNGQFF. The CDR3 nucleotides read TGTGCCAGCAGCGTAGCGTTTGATTACAATGGGCAGTTCTTC.

This clone was observed once. The chain is built from TRBV6-5 and TRBJ2-5; no clear D. V was clipped by 4 bases and J by 5 bases, with 14 bases between them. The germline V gene has CDR1 MNHEY and CDR2 SVGAGI. The CDR3 is 14 amino acids. CDR3: CASSLVMAEETQYF. The CDR3 bases are TGTGCCAGCAGTTTGGTGATGGCGGAGGAGACCCAGTACTTC.

The V gene is TRBV4-2, the J gene TRBJ2-1, with D perhaps TRBD2 (5 bases). The CDR3 has 15 residues. The germline V gene has CDR1 LGHNA and CDR2 YNFKEQ. Trimming took off 0 bases at V and 0 bases at J, with 6 bases between the two ends. The CDR3 loop is CASSQDGLSYNEQFF. The DNA of the CDR3 is TGTGCCAGCAGCCAAGACGGACTCTCCTACAATGAGCAGTTCTTC.